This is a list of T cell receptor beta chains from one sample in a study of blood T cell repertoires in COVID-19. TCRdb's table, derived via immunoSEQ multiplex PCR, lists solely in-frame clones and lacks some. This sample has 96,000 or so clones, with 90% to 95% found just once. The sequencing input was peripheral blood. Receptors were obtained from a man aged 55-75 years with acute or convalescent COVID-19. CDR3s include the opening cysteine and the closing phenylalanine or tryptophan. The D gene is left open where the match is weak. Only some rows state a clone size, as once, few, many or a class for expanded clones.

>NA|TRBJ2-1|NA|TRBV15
CATSRDWGGFNEQFF
TGTGCCACCAGCAGAGATTGGGGCGGCTTCAATGAGCAGTTCTTC
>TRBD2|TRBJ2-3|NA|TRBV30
CAWSYLAGVGDTQYF
TGTGCCTGGAGCTACCTAGCGGGAGTTGGTGATACGCAGTATTTT
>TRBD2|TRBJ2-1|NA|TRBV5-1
CASSEGILAGGPNEQFF
TGCGCCAGCAGCGAGGGGATACTAGCGGGAGGGCCCAATGAGCAGTTCTTC
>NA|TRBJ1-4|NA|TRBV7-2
CASSQGHLELFF
TGTGCCAGCAGCCAGGGACACCTAGAACTGTTTTTT
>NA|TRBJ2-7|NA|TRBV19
CASTKKGQFYEQYF
TGTGCCAGTACTAAAAAAGGACAGTTCTACGAGCAGTACTTC
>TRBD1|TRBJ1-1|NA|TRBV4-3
CASSRGTALMNTEAFF
TGCGCCAGCAGCCGGGGGACAGCTTTAATGAACACTGAAGCTTTCTTT
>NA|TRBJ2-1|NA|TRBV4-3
CASSQDTSGSYNEQFF
TGCGCCAGCAGCCAAGATACCAGCGGCTCCTACAATGAGCAGTTCTTC
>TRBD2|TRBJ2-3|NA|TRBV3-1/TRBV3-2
CASSQGLAGGPGTQYF
TGTGCCAGCAGCCAAGGACTAGCGGGAGGGCCGGGGACGCAGTATTTT
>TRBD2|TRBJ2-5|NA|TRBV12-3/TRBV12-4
CASSLGGVETQYF
TGTGCCAGCAGTTTGGGGGGGGTGGAGACCCAGTACTTC
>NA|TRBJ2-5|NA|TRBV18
CASSGASVRSNIETQYF
TGTGCCAGCTCAGGGGCTAGCGTGAGGAGCAATATAGAGACCCAGTACTTC
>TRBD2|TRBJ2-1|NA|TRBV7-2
CASSLDIGTSGYNEQFF
TGTGCCAGCAGCTTAGATATCGGGACTAGCGGTTACAATGAGCAGTTCTTC
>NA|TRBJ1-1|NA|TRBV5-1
CASSLGLSQGNTEAFF
TGCGCCAGCAGCTTGGGCCTCTCCCAGGGTAACACTGAAGCTTTCTTT
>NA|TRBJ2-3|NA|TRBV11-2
CASKLFKGADTQYF
TGTGCCAGCAAGTTATTTAAGGGGGCAGATACGCAGTATTTT
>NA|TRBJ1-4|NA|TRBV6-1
CASSEWEVATNEKLFF
TGTGCCAGCAGTGAATGGGAGGTGGCAACTAATGAAAAACTGTTTTTT
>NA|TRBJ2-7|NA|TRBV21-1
CASSKGTGGYEQYF
TGTGCCAGCAGCAAAGGGACAGGGGGCTACGAGCAGTACTTC
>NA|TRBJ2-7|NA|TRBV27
CASSLRQGGYEQYF
TGTGCCAGCAGTTTAAGGCAGGGGGGCTACGAGCAGTACTTC
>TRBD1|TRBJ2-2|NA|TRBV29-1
CSVAGQGAVGELFF
TGCAGCGTTGCGGGACAGGGGGCCGTCGGGGAGCTGTTTTTT
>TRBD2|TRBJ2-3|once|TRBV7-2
CASSLVGSGIDTQYF
TGTGCCAGCAGCTTAGTAGGGAGCGGGATAGATACGCAGTATTTT